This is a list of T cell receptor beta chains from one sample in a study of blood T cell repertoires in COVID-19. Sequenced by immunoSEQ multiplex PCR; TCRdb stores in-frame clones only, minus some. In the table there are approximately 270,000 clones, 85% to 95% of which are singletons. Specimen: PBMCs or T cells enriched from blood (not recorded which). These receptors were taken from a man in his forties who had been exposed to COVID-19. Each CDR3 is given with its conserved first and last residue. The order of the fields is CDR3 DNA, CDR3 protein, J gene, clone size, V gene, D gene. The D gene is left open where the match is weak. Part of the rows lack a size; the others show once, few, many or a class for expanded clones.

CDR3 DNA: TGTGCCAGCAGCGCCTGGGGCGGAGAGAACACTGAAGCTTTCTTT
CDR3 protein: CASSAWGGENTEAFF
J gene: TRBJ1-1
clone size: NA
V gene: TRBV5-4
D gene: NA

CDR3 DNA: TGCGCCAGCAGCCTACAGGGGGATCCGAATTCACCCCTCCACTTT
CDR3 protein: CASSLQGDPNSPLHF
J gene: TRBJ1-6
clone size: once
V gene: TRBV4-1
D gene: TRBD1

CDR3 DNA: TGTGCCAGCAGCTTAAAACATGCTGGAAACACCATATATTTT
CDR3 protein: CASSLKHAGNTIYF
J gene: TRBJ1-3
clone size: NA
V gene: TRBV5-5
D gene: NA

CDR3 DNA: TGTGCCAGCAGCTTAGGTACAGGGGACTATGGCTACACCTTC
CDR3 protein: CASSLGTGDYGYTF
J gene: TRBJ1-2
clone size: NA
V gene: TRBV7-9
D gene: TRBD1

CDR3 DNA: TGCGCCAGCAGCCCAATCGGGACTAGCGGGAGGGAATTCACAGATACGCAGTATTTT
CDR3 protein: CASSPIGTSGREFTDTQYF
J gene: TRBJ2-3
clone size: NA
V gene: TRBV5-1
D gene: TRBD2

CDR3 DNA: TGTGCCAGCAGCTTAGAAGTAACGGGAGAACGCACAGATACGCAGTATTTT
CDR3 protein: CASSLEVTGERTDTQYF
J gene: TRBJ2-3
clone size: NA
V gene: TRBV11-2
D gene: NA

CDR3 DNA: TGTGCCAGCAGCCTCCGGGCACTAGCGGGTACTTTGGCCGGGGAGCTGTTTTTT
CDR3 protein: CASSLRALAGTLAGELFF
J gene: TRBJ2-2
clone size: NA
V gene: TRBV7-9
D gene: TRBD2

CDR3 DNA: TGTGCCAGCAGCCAAGGTTCCTATCGTTCACCCCTCCACTTT
CDR3 protein: CASSQGSYRSPLHF
J gene: TRBJ1-6
clone size: NA
V gene: TRBV3-1/TRBV3-2
D gene: NA

CDR3 DNA: TGTGCCAGCAGCCCCGACACCGGGGAGCTGTTTTTT
CDR3 protein: CASSPDTGELFF
J gene: TRBJ2-2
clone size: NA
V gene: TRBV7-9
D gene: NA

CDR3 DNA: TGTGCCAGTCTACCGCTATTACAGGGGGCACACTATGGCTACACCTTC
CDR3 protein: CASLPLLQGAHYGYTF
J gene: TRBJ1-2
clone size: NA
V gene: TRBV27
D gene: TRBD1

CDR3 DNA: TGTGCCATCAGCTCAAGGGACTCGCCGCAGTATTTT
CDR3 protein: CAISSRDSPQYF
J gene: TRBJ2-3
clone size: NA
V gene: TRBV10-3
D gene: NA

CDR3 DNA: TGTGCCAGCAGTGAACTCCGGGACAGGGATGGAGATACGCAGTATTTT
CDR3 protein: CASSELRDRDGDTQYF
J gene: TRBJ2-3
clone size: NA
V gene: TRBV6-1
D gene: TRBD1

CDR3 DNA: TGTGCTAGTGGTTCCCCGACAGATCTCCGGGGCAATCAGCCCCAGCATTTT
CDR3 protein: CASGSPTDLRGNQPQHF
J gene: TRBJ1-5
clone size: NA
V gene: TRBV12-5
D gene: NA

CDR3 DNA: TGTGCCAGCAGTTTAATAGCGACGGGGTCCCAAGAGACCCAGTACTTC
CDR3 protein: CASSLIATGSQETQYF
J gene: TRBJ2-5
clone size: NA
V gene: TRBV27
D gene: NA

CDR3 DNA: TGTGCCAGCAGCACCGGGACAGAGTTAATCTACGAGCAGTACTTC
CDR3 protein: CASSTGTELIYEQYF
J gene: TRBJ2-7
clone size: NA
V gene: TRBV11-2
D gene: TRBD1

CDR3 DNA: TGTGCCTGGAGATACCGACTGGGTTTTAGCAATCAGCCCCAGCATTTT
CDR3 protein: CAWRYRLGFSNQPQHF
J gene: TRBJ1-5
clone size: NA
V gene: TRBV30
D gene: NA

CDR3 DNA: TGTGCCAGCAGCCAGGCGGGTGCAACCTACGAGCAGTACTTC
CDR3 protein: CASSQAGATYEQYF
J gene: TRBJ2-7
clone size: few
V gene: TRBV3-1/TRBV3-2
D gene: NA

CDR3 DNA: TGTGCCAGCAGTTTATTCAGGATCTACAATGAGCAGTTCTTC
CDR3 protein: CASSLFRIYNEQFF
J gene: TRBJ2-1
clone size: NA
V gene: TRBV27
D gene: NA

CDR3 DNA: TGTGCCAGCAGCCAAGAAATCGGGGAAAAACTGTTTTTT
CDR3 protein: CASSQEIGEKLFF
J gene: TRBJ1-4
clone size: NA
V gene: TRBV4-2
D gene: NA

CDR3 DNA: TGTGCCAGTAGAAGGACAGGGGGCGATGGAACTGAAGCTTTCTTT
CDR3 protein: CASRRTGGDGTEAFF
J gene: TRBJ1-1
clone size: NA
V gene: TRBV19
D gene: TRBD1

CDR3 DNA: TGTGCCAGCAGAAATAGGGACTTAAATGAAAAACTGTTTTTT
CDR3 protein: CASRNRDLNEKLFF
J gene: TRBJ1-4
clone size: NA
V gene: TRBV13
D gene: NA

CDR3 DNA: TGTGCCAGCAGTCCCGGGACTGCTAATTCACCCCTCCACTTT
CDR3 protein: CASSPGTANSPLHF
J gene: TRBJ1-6
clone size: NA
V gene: TRBV6-2/TRBV6-3
D gene: NA

CDR3 DNA: TGTGCCAGCAGCGCCCCCGACAGAGATGGCGGGGAGCTGTTTTTT
CDR3 protein: CASSAPDRDGGELFF
J gene: TRBJ2-2
clone size: NA
V gene: TRBV11-3
D gene: NA

CDR3 DNA: TGCGCCAGCAGCCAAGAAGGGGGGGCAGGGGCGCAGGAGCAGTACTTC
CDR3 protein: CASSQEGGAGAQEQYF
J gene: TRBJ2-7
clone size: NA
V gene: TRBV4-3
D gene: NA

CDR3 DNA: TGTGCCTGGAGTCCCCGATCTAGCGGGAGCTTCTGGGCCGAGCAGTACTTC
CDR3 protein: CAWSPRSSGSFWAEQYF
J gene: TRBJ2-7
clone size: NA
V gene: TRBV30
D gene: TRBD2

CDR3 DNA: TGCGCCAGCAGCCCGGGGGGGACAACTAATGAAAAACTGTTTTTT
CDR3 protein: CASSPGGTTNEKLFF
J gene: TRBJ1-4
clone size: NA
V gene: TRBV5-1
D gene: NA

CDR3 DNA: TGTGCCAGCAGCTTAGGAGGACGGGGGAGCTCCTACGAGCAGTACTTC
CDR3 protein: CASSLGGRGSSYEQYF
J gene: TRBJ2-7
clone size: NA
V gene: TRBV7-2
D gene: NA

CDR3 DNA: TGTGCCAGCAGCTTAGTTTCAGGGATGGGAAAACTGTTTTTT
CDR3 protein: CASSLVSGMGKLFF
J gene: TRBJ1-4
clone size: NA
V gene: TRBV7-2
D gene: NA

CDR3 DNA: TGTGCCAGCAGCTCCTCCCATCGGACAGGGGACGACGAGCAGTACTTC
CDR3 protein: CASSSSHRTGDDEQYF
J gene: TRBJ2-7
clone size: NA
V gene: TRBV13
D gene: TRBD1

CDR3 DNA: TGTGCCAGTAGTCCGAGACCGGGAGCGAACACTGAAGCTTTCTTT
CDR3 protein: CASSPRPGANTEAFF
J gene: TRBJ1-1
clone size: once
V gene: TRBV19
D gene: NA

CDR3 DNA: TGTGCCAGCAGCCAAGTCTACGGGGAGCTGTTTTTT
CDR3 protein: CASSQVYGELFF
J gene: TRBJ2-2
clone size: NA
V gene: TRBV3-1/TRBV3-2
D gene: NA

CDR3 DNA: TGCGCCAGCAGCTTGGGGCGGGGGAATGAAAAACTGTTTTTT
CDR3 protein: CASSLGRGNEKLFF
J gene: TRBJ1-4
clone size: NA
V gene: TRBV5-1
D gene: NA

CDR3 DNA: TGTGCCAGCAGCGTAGTAGGGACAGGGAACTATGGCTACACCTTC
CDR3 protein: CASSVVGTGNYGYTF
J gene: TRBJ1-2
clone size: NA
V gene: TRBV9
D gene: TRBD1

CDR3 DNA: TGTGCCAGCAGTGGAGGACTAGCGGGTGGCTACGAGCAGTACTTC
CDR3 protein: CASSGGLAGGYEQYF
J gene: TRBJ2-7
clone size: NA
V gene: TRBV27
D gene: TRBD2

CDR3 DNA: TGCGCCAGCAGCCAAGATTTGCTAGCGGGAGTTGGGGTGAATGAGCAGTTCTTC
CDR3 protein: CASSQDLLAGVGVNEQFF
J gene: TRBJ2-1
clone size: NA
V gene: TRBV4-3
D gene: TRBD2

CDR3 DNA: TGTGCCAGCAGCTTAGATATTGGGAGTGGAGAGGAAAAACTGTTTTTT
CDR3 protein: CASSLDIGSGEEKLFF
J gene: TRBJ1-4
clone size: NA
V gene: TRBV11-3
D gene: NA

CDR3 DNA: TGTGCCAGCTCACCAGAGGCTGGCGGTAACTATGGCTACACCTTC
CDR3 protein: CASSPEAGGNYGYTF
J gene: TRBJ1-2
clone size: NA
V gene: TRBV18
D gene: NA

CDR3 DNA: TGTGCCAGCAGCCTGACAGGGTCCCACGAGCAGTACTTC
CDR3 protein: CASSLTGSHEQYF
J gene: TRBJ2-7
clone size: NA
V gene: TRBV27
D gene: TRBD1

CDR3 DNA: TGTGCCAGTAGTATGGGTGGGGCCTCCTCTTTTTGGGAGACCCAGTACTTC
CDR3 protein: CASSMGGASSFWETQYF
J gene: TRBJ2-5
clone size: NA
V gene: TRBV19
D gene: NA

CDR3 DNA: TGTGCCAGCAGCTTAGGTCCCCAGCAAGAGACCCAGTACTTC
CDR3 protein: CASSLGPQQETQYF
J gene: TRBJ2-5
clone size: NA
V gene: TRBV11-2
D gene: NA

CDR3 DNA: TGTGCCACCAGCGGACATAGGGACAGCACCGGGGAGCTGTTTTTT
CDR3 protein: CATSGHRDSTGELFF
J gene: TRBJ2-2
clone size: NA
V gene: TRBV15
D gene: TRBD1

CDR3 DNA: TGTGCCAGTAGGAGGGGGAAAGTAGGAAATCAGCCCCAGCATTTT
CDR3 protein: CASRRGKVGNQPQHF
J gene: TRBJ1-5
clone size: NA
V gene: TRBV19
D gene: NA

CDR3 DNA: TGTGCCAGCAGCGTAGCCGAGGTCCAGGGGTCCTACGAGCAGTACTTC
CDR3 protein: CASSVAEVQGSYEQYF
J gene: TRBJ2-7
clone size: NA
V gene: TRBV9
D gene: NA

CDR3 DNA: TGTGCCAGCGGGACAGCTTATAGCAATCAGCCCCAGCATTTT
CDR3 protein: CASGTAYSNQPQHF
J gene: TRBJ1-5
clone size: NA
V gene: TRBV19
D gene: TRBD1

CDR3 DNA: TGTGCCAGCAGCTTAGCACTAGCGGGAGCTGACGAGCAGTACTTC
CDR3 protein: CASSLALAGADEQYF
J gene: TRBJ2-7
clone size: NA
V gene: TRBV7-3
D gene: TRBD2

CDR3 DNA: TGTGCCATCAGTGAGTCAGCAGGGGGCGCAGGCAATTCACCCCTCCACTTT
CDR3 protein: CAISESAGGAGNSPLHF
J gene: TRBJ1-6
clone size: NA
V gene: TRBV10-3
D gene: TRBD1

CDR3 DNA: TGTGCCAGCAGCTTTCCCGGGAGGGACACCGATACGCAGTATTTT
CDR3 protein: CASSFPGRDTDTQYF
J gene: TRBJ2-3
clone size: NA
V gene: TRBV11-2
D gene: TRBD2

CDR3 DNA: TGTGCCAGTAGTATAGCGCCGGGACAGGGCACCTACGAGCAGTACTTC
CDR3 protein: CASSIAPGQGTYEQYF
J gene: TRBJ2-7
clone size: NA
V gene: TRBV19
D gene: TRBD1

CDR3 DNA: TGTGCCAGCAGCTTGGTGGGACAGGGACACACCGGGGAGCTGTTTTTT
CDR3 protein: CASSLVGQGHTGELFF
J gene: TRBJ2-2
clone size: NA
V gene: TRBV5-8
D gene: TRBD1

CDR3 DNA: TGTGCCAGCAGCCAAGTTCCAGTCTCCTACAATGAGCAGTTCTTC
CDR3 protein: CASSQVPVSYNEQFF
J gene: TRBJ2-1
clone size: NA
V gene: TRBV4-2
D gene: NA